This T cell receptor beta chain was captured by sequencing in a study of graft-versus-host responses after intestinal transplantation. Concerning this clone: Its matching antigen is unknown.

The V segment lost 0 bases and the J segment 8 bases; nucleotides outside the gene matches: 14. CDR3 size: 20 residues. Germline CDR1 reads LGHNT; CDR2 reads FRNRAP. Repertoires were generated with immunoSEQ multiplex PCR, while TCRdb's copy carries only in-frame clones and drops some. This repertoire shows tens of thousands of clones, about 94% found once; its top ten account for around 0.4%. The sequence derives from a human donor who was the organ donor for an intestinal transplant. Sequenced here: unstimulated CD4+ T cells sorted from spleen or lymph node cells, sampled before transplant. This rearrangement joins TRBV12-5 to TRBJ2-1, with TRBD2 identical over 15 bases. The CDR3 nucleotides read TGTGCTAGTGGTTTGGTCCTGACCCGGACTAGCGGGGGGGCTGTAGATGAGCAGTTCTTC. Translating it yields CASGLVLTRTSGGAVDEQFF.